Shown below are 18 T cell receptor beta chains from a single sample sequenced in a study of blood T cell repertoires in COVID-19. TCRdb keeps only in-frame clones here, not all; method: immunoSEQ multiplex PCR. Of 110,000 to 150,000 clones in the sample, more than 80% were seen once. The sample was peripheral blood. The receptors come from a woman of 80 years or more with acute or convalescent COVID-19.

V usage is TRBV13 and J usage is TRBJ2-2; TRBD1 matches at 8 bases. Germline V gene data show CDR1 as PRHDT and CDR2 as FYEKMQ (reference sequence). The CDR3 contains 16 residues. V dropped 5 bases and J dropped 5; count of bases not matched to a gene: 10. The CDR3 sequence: CASSPQDRVGTGELFF. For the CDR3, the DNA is TGTGCCAGCAGCCCCCAGGACAGGGTGGGGACCGGGGAGCTGTTTTTT.

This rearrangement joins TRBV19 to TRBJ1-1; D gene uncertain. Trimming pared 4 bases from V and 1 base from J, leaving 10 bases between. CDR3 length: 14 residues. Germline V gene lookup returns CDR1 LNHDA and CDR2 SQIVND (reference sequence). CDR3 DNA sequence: TGTGCCAGTAGTAGTCTGGGAGGGAACACTGAAGCTTTCTTT. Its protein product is CASSSLGGNTEAFF.

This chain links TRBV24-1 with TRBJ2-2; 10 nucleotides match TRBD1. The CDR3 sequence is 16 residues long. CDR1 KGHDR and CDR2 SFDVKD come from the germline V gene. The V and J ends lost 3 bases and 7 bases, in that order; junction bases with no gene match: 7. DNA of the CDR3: TGTGCCACCAGTGATCCGAGACAGGGGGCAAACGGGGAGCTGTTTTTT. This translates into CATSDPRQGANGELFF.

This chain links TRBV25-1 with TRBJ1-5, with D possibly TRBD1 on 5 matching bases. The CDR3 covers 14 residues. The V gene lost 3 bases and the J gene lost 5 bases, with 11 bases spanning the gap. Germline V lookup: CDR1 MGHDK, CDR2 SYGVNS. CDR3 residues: CASSDPGRDQPQHF. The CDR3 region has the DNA TGTGCCAGCAGTGACCCAGGCAGGGATCAGCCCCAGCATTTT.

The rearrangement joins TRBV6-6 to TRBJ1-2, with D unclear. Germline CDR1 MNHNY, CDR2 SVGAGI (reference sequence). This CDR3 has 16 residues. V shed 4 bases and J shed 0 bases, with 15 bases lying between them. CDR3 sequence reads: CASSSPGRGPNYGYTF. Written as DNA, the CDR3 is TGTGCCAGCAGTTCCCCCGGCAGAGGGCCTAACTATGGCTACACCTTC.

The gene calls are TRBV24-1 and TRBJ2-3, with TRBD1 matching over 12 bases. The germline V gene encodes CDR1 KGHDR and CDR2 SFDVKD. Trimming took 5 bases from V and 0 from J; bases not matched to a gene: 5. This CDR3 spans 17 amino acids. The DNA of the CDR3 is TGTGCCACCAGTGCCCGGGACAGGGGGCTGAGCACAGATACGCAGTATTTT. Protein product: CATSARDRGLSTDTQYF.

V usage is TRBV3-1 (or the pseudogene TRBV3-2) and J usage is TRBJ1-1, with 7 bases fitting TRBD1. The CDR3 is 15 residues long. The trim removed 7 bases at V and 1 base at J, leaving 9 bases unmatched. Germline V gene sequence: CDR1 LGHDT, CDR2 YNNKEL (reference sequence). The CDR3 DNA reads TGTGCCAGCATCACAAATCAGGGGGGGAACACTGAAGCTTTCTTT. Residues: CASITNQGGNTEAFF.

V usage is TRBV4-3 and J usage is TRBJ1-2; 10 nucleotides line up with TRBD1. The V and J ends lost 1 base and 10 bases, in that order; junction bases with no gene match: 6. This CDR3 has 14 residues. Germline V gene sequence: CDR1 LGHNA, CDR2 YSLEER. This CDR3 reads CASSQGVGQGVYTF. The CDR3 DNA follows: TGCGCCAGCAGCCAAGGAGTAGGACAGGGGGTCTACACCTTC.

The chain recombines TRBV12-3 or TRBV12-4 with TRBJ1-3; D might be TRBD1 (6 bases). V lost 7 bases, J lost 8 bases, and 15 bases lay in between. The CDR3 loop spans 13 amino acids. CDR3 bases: TGTGCCAGCATGGCAGGGGCAGAAGACACCATATATTTT. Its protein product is CASMAGAEDTIYF.

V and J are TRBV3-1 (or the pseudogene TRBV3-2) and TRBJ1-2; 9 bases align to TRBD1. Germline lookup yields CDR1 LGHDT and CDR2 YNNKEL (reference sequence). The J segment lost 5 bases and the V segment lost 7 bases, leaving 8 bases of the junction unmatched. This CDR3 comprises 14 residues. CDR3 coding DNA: TGTGCCAGCAACAACCCCGGGACAGGGTATGGCTACACCTTC. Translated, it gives CASNNPGTGYGYTF.

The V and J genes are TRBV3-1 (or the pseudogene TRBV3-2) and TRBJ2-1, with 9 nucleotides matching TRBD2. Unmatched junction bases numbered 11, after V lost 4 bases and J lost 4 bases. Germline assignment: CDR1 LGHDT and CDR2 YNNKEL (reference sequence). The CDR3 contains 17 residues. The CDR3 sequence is CASSLRRGAGGYNEQFF. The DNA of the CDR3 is TGTGCCAGCAGCCTAAGACGGGGAGCGGGGGGTTACAATGAGCAGTTCTTC.

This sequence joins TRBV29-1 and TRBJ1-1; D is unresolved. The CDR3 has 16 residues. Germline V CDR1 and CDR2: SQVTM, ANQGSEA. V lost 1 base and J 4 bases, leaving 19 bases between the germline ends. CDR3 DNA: TGCAGCGTTGAAGCTTATGGACTCTCCAGCGGCACTGAAGCTTTCTTT. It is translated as CSVEAYGLSSGTEAFF.

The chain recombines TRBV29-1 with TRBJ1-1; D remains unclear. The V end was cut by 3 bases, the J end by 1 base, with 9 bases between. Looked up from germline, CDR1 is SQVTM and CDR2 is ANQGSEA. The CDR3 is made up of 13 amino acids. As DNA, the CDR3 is TGCAGCGTTGACACAGAAACGAACACTGAAGCTTTCTTT. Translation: CSVDTETNTEAFF.

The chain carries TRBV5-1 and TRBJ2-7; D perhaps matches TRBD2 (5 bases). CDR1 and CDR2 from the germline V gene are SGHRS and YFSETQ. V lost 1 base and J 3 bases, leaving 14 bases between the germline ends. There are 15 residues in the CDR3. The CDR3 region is CASSLNPSGSYEQYF. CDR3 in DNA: TGCGCCAGCAGCTTGAATCCATCGGGGAGCTACGAGCAGTACTTC.

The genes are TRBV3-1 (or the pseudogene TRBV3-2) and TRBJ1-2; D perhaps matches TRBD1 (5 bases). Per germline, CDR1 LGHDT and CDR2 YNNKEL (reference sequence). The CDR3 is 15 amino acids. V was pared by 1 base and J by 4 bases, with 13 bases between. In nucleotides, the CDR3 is TGTGCCAGCAGCCAAGGGTCAGGGCAGCGCTATGGCTACACCTTC. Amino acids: CASSQGSGQRYGYTF.

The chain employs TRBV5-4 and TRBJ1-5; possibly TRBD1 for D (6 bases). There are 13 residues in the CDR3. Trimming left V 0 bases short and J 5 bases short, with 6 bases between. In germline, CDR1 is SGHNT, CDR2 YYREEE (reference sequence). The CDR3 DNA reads TGTGCCAGCAGCTTGGACAGGGATCAGCCCCAGCATTTT. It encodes CASSLDRDQPQHF.

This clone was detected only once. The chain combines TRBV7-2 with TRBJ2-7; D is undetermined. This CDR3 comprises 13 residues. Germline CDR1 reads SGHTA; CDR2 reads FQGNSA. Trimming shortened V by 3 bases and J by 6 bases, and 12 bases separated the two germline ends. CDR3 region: CASSLAVQSEQYF. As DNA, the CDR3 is TGTGCCAGCAGCTTGGCCGTTCAGTCCGAGCAGTACTTC.

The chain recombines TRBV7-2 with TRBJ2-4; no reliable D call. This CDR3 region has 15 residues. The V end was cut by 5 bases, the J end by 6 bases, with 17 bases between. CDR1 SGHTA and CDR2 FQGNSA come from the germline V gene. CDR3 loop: CASSPVEVRGNIQYF. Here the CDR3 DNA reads TGTGCCAGCAGCCCCGTTGAGGTCAGAGGAAACATTCAGTACTTC. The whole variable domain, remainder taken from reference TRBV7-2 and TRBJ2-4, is GAGVSQSPSNKVTEKGKDVELRCDPISGHTALYWYRQSLGQGLEFLIYFQGNSAPDKSGLPSDRFSAERTGGSVSTLTIQRTQQEDSAVYLCASSPVEVRGNIQYFGAGTRLSVL.